The subject of this entry is one T cell receptor beta chain. This clonotype was seen repeatedly, ten times or more. Its recognized antigen is unknown. Base quality data are lacking; no much larger clone is found one base away. According to the study, the label for this sample's treatment or condition signals: allogeneic hematopoietic cell transplantation with graft depleted of TCRalphabeta T cells and CD19 B cells. TCRalphabeta/CD19-depleted allogeneic hematopoietic cell grafts were given to the transplant recipients, all of whom were children. The sample originates from a study of T-cell reconstitution after alpha-beta-depleted transplantation in children (dated by TCRdb to 2016 to 2017). Context from the whole study: The study quantitatively tracked T-cell immune reconstitution after TCRalphabeta/CD19-depleted allogeneic hematopoietic cell transplantation in children using TCR repertoire profiling. Overall study outcomes, separate from this receptor: The high TCRbeta diversity at day 60 in some patients was ascribed to recipient T cells and intrathymic progenitors that had survived conditioning. The apparently early recovery of alphabetaT-cell counts about two months after transplant reportedly depended on only several hundred rapidly expanded clones that came from non-depleted graft cells. The frequencies of hyperexpanded clones fell over the following months, and after one year, T-cell counts and TCRbeta diversity were mostly attributed to newly produced T cells.

The library was produced with PCR. Sequencing was performed on an Illumina HiSeq 2500. TCR libraries were prepared with molecular barcoding, using unique molecular identifiers to normalize TCRbeta repertoire quantification. TCRdb itself trimmed the public reads at Q25 with fastp, ran MiXCR and retained productive beta chains. Rows are combined by CDR3 protein, so each entry shows the most common genes and DNA. The sample yields 180,000 or so distinct CDR3 sequences; just under 6.5% were counted once. The leading ten clones occupy about 4.3% of the sample. This sample comprised PBMCs, obtained before TCRalphabeta/CD19-depleted stem cell transplant. The TCR originated in a girl under three years old with combined immunodeficiency, due to receive a stem cell transplant.

This receptor has the CDR3 CASEGAGELFF. DNA sequence: TGTGCCAGCGAAGGGGCCGGGGAGCTGTTTTTT. Rearrangement joined TRBV28 to TRBJ2-2, and perhaps TRBD1 as D gene, on 5 matching bases. CDR1 and CDR2 are drawn from the germline V gene: MDHEN, SYDVKM. From its cysteine to its phenylalanine, the CDR3 spans 11 amino acids. The kept DNA is CDR3 alone, 33 bases in frame from the first base. At the junction V is shortened by 8 bases and J by 6 bases, with 7 bases in between.